This TCR beta chain is drawn from a study of circulating and synovial CD4+ cells in juvenile arthritis. Produced via immunoSEQ multiplex PCR; TCRdb's table is partial and in-frame only. This table has around 31,000 clones, nearly 97% appearing once. V lost 2 bases to trimming and J lost 6 bases, with 19 bases between them. Germline V gene lookup returns CDR1 MNHEY and CDR2 SMNVEV (reference sequence). This CDR3 contains 16 residues. As to this clone: Its target is not known.

Study findings and constraints: Compared with bulk blood, circulating pathogenic-like lymphocytes shared substantially more CDR3 sequences with synovial T cells. The pathogenic-like versus bulk T cell difference escaped Vbeta family analysis. These repertoires were less diverse than bulk blood CD4 repertoires.

V is TRBV27 and J is TRBJ2-5; the D gene is possibly TRBD2 (6 bases). The source of this sequence is a human donor with juvenile idiopathic arthritis. The sample was CD4+ T cells from blood. In DNA form, the CDR3 reads TGTGCCAGCAGTTTAGAGGGAGGTCGGGCGATCCAGACCCAGTACTTC. Its protein is CASSLEGGRAIQTQYF.